This is a list of T cell receptor beta chains from one sample in a study of blood T cell repertoires in COVID-19. Sequencing used immunoSEQ multiplex PCR; TCRdb keeps in-frame clones, though not all of them. The table has roughly 45,000 clones, approximately 84% seen once. The sequencing sample was made of peripheral blood. The receptors originated from a man aged 50 to 60 with active COVID-19. The CDR3 runs from the conserved cysteine through the conserved F or W. D genes are given only for firm matches. Clone size is shown for a subset of rows, as once, few, many or a class of expanded clone.

V gene: TRBV21-1
clone size: .
D gene: .
J gene: TRBJ1-4
CDR3 protein: CASLPGQGAEKLFF
CDR3 DNA: TGTGCCAGCTTACCGGGACAGGGGGCTGAAAAACTGTTTTTT

V gene: TRBV7-8
clone size: .
D gene: TRBD2
J gene: TRBJ2-2
CDR3 protein: CASSPGLAGGPGELFF
CDR3 DNA: TGTGCCAGCAGCCCGGGACTAGCGGGGGGACCCGGGGAGCTGTTTTTT

V gene: TRBV4-1
clone size: .
D gene: TRBD2
J gene: TRBJ2-1
CDR3 protein: CASSQIGLAAQRFF
CDR3 DNA: TGCGCCAGCAGCCAAATTGGGCTAGCGGCCCAACGGTTCTTC

V gene: TRBV6-5
clone size: .
D gene: TRBD1
J gene: TRBJ1-2
CDR3 protein: CASSYSYGQGALGYTF
CDR3 DNA: TGTGCCAGCAGTTACAGCTACGGACAGGGGGCCTTGGGCTACACCTTC

V gene: TRBV4-1
clone size: .
D gene: .
J gene: TRBJ1-1
CDR3 protein: CASSQEPRSNTEAFF
CDR3 DNA: TGCGCCAGCAGCCAAGAGCCCAGATCGAACACTGAAGCTTTCTTT

V gene: TRBV11-2
clone size: .
D gene: .
J gene: TRBJ2-1
CDR3 protein: CASSLWVGAGDEQFF
CDR3 DNA: TGTGCCAGCAGCTTATGGGTAGGAGCGGGCGATGAGCAGTTCTTC

V gene: TRBV7-7
clone size: few
D gene: TRBD2
J gene: TRBJ2-1
CDR3 protein: CASSLLSSGGANYNEQFF
CDR3 DNA: TGTGCCAGCAGCTTACTGAGTAGCGGGGGGGCCAACTACAATGAGCAGTTCTTC

V gene: TRBV7-6
clone size: .
D gene: TRBD1
J gene: TRBJ2-7
CDR3 protein: CASSTGTALTYEQYF
CDR3 DNA: TGTGCCAGCAGCACCGGGACAGCCTTAACCTACGAGCAGTACTTC

V gene: TRBV2
clone size: .
D gene: TRBD2
J gene: TRBJ2-1
CDR3 protein: CASSVYGLAGSQFF
CDR3 DNA: TGTGCCAGCAGTGTCTATGGACTAGCGGGTTCCCAGTTCTTC

V gene: TRBV4-3
clone size: .
D gene: .
J gene: TRBJ1-1
CDR3 protein: CASSQDTGLGTEAFF
CDR3 DNA: TGCGCCAGCAGCCAAGATACGGGGTTGGGCACTGAAGCTTTCTTT

V gene: TRBV3-1/TRBV3-2
clone size: .
D gene: .
J gene: TRBJ1-1
CDR3 protein: CASSQGAEAFF
CDR3 DNA: TGTGCCAGCAGCCAAGGCGCAGAAGCTTTCTTT

V gene: TRBV18
clone size: .
D gene: TRBD1
J gene: TRBJ2-7
CDR3 protein: CASSPDRKISYEQYF
CDR3 DNA: TGTGCCAGCTCACCGGACAGGAAGATCTCCTACGAGCAGTACTTC

V gene: TRBV5-4
clone size: .
D gene: TRBD1
J gene: TRBJ2-4
CDR3 protein: CASSLQGAEDIQYF
CDR3 DNA: TGTGCCAGCAGCTTGCAGGGGGCAGAAGACATTCAGTACTTC

V gene: TRBV10-3
clone size: .
D gene: TRBD1
J gene: TRBJ1-1
CDR3 protein: CAISEPNRGRTEAFF
CDR3 DNA: TGTGCCATCAGTGAGCCCAACAGGGGGCGGACTGAAGCTTTCTTT

V gene: TRBV19
clone size: once
D gene: TRBD1
J gene: TRBJ1-5
CDR3 protein: CASSQDRGLGQPQHF
CDR3 DNA: TGTGCCAGTAGTCAAGACAGGGGGCTTGGTCAGCCCCAGCATTTT

V gene: TRBV27
clone size: .
D gene: .
J gene: TRBJ2-5
CDR3 protein: CASSPVRGSREETQYF
CDR3 DNA: TGTGCCAGCAGTCCCGTTCGGGGGTCGCGGGAAGAGACCCAGTACTTC

V gene: TRBV9
clone size: .
D gene: TRBD1
J gene: TRBJ1-2
CDR3 protein: CASSEGTGQDSYTF
CDR3 DNA: TGTGCCAGCAGCGAGGGGACAGGGCAAGACAGCTACACCTTC

V gene: TRBV5-6
clone size: .
D gene: .
J gene: TRBJ2-5
CDR3 protein: CASSLYEGGDQETQYF
CDR3 DNA: TGTGCCAGCAGCTTGTATGAGGGGGGGGACCAAGAGACCCAGTACTTC

V gene: TRBV6-6
clone size: .
D gene: .
J gene: TRBJ1-1
CDR3 protein: CASSYPTLETAEAFF
CDR3 DNA: TGTGCCAGCAGTTACCCCACCCTTGAGACAGCTGAAGCTTTCTTT

V gene: TRBV12-3/TRBV12-4
clone size: .
D gene: .
J gene: TRBJ2-7
CDR3 protein: CASSPTGLGEQYF
CDR3 DNA: TGTGCCAGCAGCCCTACAGGGCTCGGTGAGCAGTACTTC

V gene: TRBV6-5
clone size: once
D gene: TRBD2
J gene: TRBJ2-3
CDR3 protein: CASSGVTDTQYF
CDR3 DNA: TGTGCCAGTAGCGGGGTTACAGATACGCAGTATTTT

V gene: TRBV15
clone size: .
D gene: TRBD1
J gene: TRBJ1-3
CDR3 protein: CATSRDLAPGQGRSGNTIYF
CDR3 DNA: TGTGCCACCAGCAGAGATCTAGCCCCCGGACAGGGGCGCTCTGGAAACACCATATATTTT

V gene: TRBV7-9
clone size: .
D gene: .
J gene: TRBJ2-3
CDR3 protein: CASSGASGGDTDTQYF
CDR3 DNA: TGTGCCAGCAGCGGAGCCTCTGGCGGGGACACAGATACGCAGTATTTT

V gene: TRBV6-2/TRBV6-3
clone size: .
D gene: .
J gene: TRBJ1-2
CDR3 protein: CASSTKRQQGRYGYTF
CDR3 DNA: TGTGCCAGCAGTACAAAACGACAGCAGGGCCGCTATGGCTACACCTTC

V gene: TRBV12-5
clone size: .
D gene: TRBD1
J gene: TRBJ1-1
CDR3 protein: CASGKTGSAMNTEAFF
CDR3 DNA: TGTGCTAGTGGTAAGACAGGGAGTGCGATGAACACTGAAGCTTTCTTT

V gene: TRBV6-6
clone size: .
D gene: .
J gene: TRBJ2-2
CDR3 protein: CATTPYRNTGELFF
CDR3 DNA: TGTGCCACCACACCGTACAGGAACACCGGGGAGCTGTTTTTT

V gene: TRBV5-8
clone size: .
D gene: .
J gene: TRBJ2-6
CDR3 protein: CASGGRSSGANVLTF
CDR3 DNA: TGTGCCAGCGGCGGGCGGAGCTCTGGGGCCAACGTCCTGACTTTC

V gene: TRBV2
clone size: .
D gene: .
J gene: TRBJ2-2
CDR3 protein: CASSGGTAVTGELFF
CDR3 DNA: TGTGCCAGCAGTGGCGGGACAGCGGTCACCGGGGAGCTGTTTTTT

V gene: TRBV6-5
clone size: .
D gene: .
J gene: TRBJ2-3
CDR3 protein: CASRSLDTQYF
CDR3 DNA: TGTGCCAGCAGATCGTTGGATACGCAGTATTTT

V gene: TRBV7-2
clone size: .
D gene: TRBD1
J gene: TRBJ1-3
CDR3 protein: CASSPRQGMGNTIYF
CDR3 DNA: TGTGCCAGCAGCCCCCGACAGGGAATGGGAAACACCATATATTTT

V gene: TRBV6-4
clone size: .
D gene: .
J gene: TRBJ2-5
CDR3 protein: CASSDSAQETQYF
CDR3 DNA: TGTGCCAGCAGTGACTCGGCCCAAGAGACCCAGTACTTC

V gene: TRBV24-1
clone size: .
D gene: TRBD1
J gene: TRBJ1-5
CDR3 protein: CATTRDRDELTKPQHF
CDR3 DNA: TGTGCCACCACCAGGGACAGGGATGAACTAACTAAGCCCCAGCATTTT

V gene: TRBV28
clone size: .
D gene: TRBD1
J gene: TRBJ1-5
CDR3 protein: CASRGGQGKGQPQHF
CDR3 DNA: TGTGCCAGCAGGGGTGGACAGGGAAAGGGACAGCCCCAGCATTTT

V gene: TRBV3-1/TRBV3-2
clone size: .
D gene: .
J gene: TRBJ2-7
CDR3 protein: CASSQGLVSYEQYF
CDR3 DNA: TGTGCCAGCAGCCAAGGACTAGTCTCCTACGAGCAGTACTTC

V gene: TRBV6-6
clone size: .
D gene: TRBD1
J gene: TRBJ2-7
CDR3 protein: CASRSGTGAYEQYF
CDR3 DNA: TGTGCCAGCAGATCCGGGACAGGGGCCTACGAGCAGTACTTC

V gene: TRBV3-1/TRBV3-2
clone size: .
D gene: .
J gene: TRBJ1-6
CDR3 protein: CASSGREYSPLHF
CDR3 DNA: TGTGCCAGCAGTGGACGGGAATATTCACCCCTCCACTTT

V gene: TRBV6-5
clone size: .
D gene: .
J gene: TRBJ2-7
CDR3 protein: CASSYSLLGSSYEQYF
CDR3 DNA: TGTGCCAGCAGTTACTCATTATTGGGGAGCTCCTACGAGCAGTACTTC

V gene: TRBV27
clone size: .
D gene: .
J gene: TRBJ1-1
CDR3 protein: CASSLLGWSTEAFF
CDR3 DNA: TGTGCCAGCAGTTTATTGGGTTGGAGCACTGAAGCTTTCTTT

V gene: TRBV19
clone size: once
D gene: TRBD1
J gene: TRBJ1-6
CDR3 protein: CASSGTGTSPLHF
CDR3 DNA: TGTGCCAGTAGTGGGACAGGGACTTCACCCCTCCACTTT

V gene: TRBV7-6
clone size: few
D gene: .
J gene: TRBJ1-5
CDR3 protein: CASSLWFKQDSNQPQHF
CDR3 DNA: TGTGCCAGCAGCTTATGGTTTAAACAGGATAGCAATCAGCCCCAGCATTTT

V gene: TRBV7-9
clone size: .
D gene: TRBD2
J gene: TRBJ2-5
CDR3 protein: CASSLLSGGAYETQYF
CDR3 DNA: TGTGCCAGCAGCCTGCTTAGCGGGGGGGCGTATGAGACCCAGTACTTC

V gene: TRBV28
clone size: .
D gene: .
J gene: TRBJ1-1
CDR3 protein: CASIMNTEAFF
CDR3 DNA: TGTGCCAGCATCATGAACACTGAAGCTTTCTTT

V gene: TRBV3-1/TRBV3-2
clone size: once
D gene: .
J gene: TRBJ2-1
CDR3 protein: CASSLSNEQFF
CDR3 DNA: TGTGCCAGCAGCCTTTCGAATGAGCAGTTCTTC

V gene: TRBV28
clone size: once
D gene: .
J gene: TRBJ2-2
CDR3 protein: CASRAGHGELFF
CDR3 DNA: TGTGCCAGCAGGGCGGGTCACGGGGAGCTGTTTTTT

V gene: TRBV5-1
clone size: .
D gene: .
J gene: TRBJ2-3
CDR3 protein: CASSSLGLAGADTQYF
CDR3 DNA: TGCGCCAGCAGCTCTTTAGGGCTAGCAGGGGCAGATACGCAGTATTTT